This TCR beta chain was sequenced in a study of T-cell reconstitution after alpha-beta-depleted transplantation in children (dated by TCRdb to 2015 to 2016). Broadly, across the study: Using TCR repertoire profiling, the study followed T-cell immune reconstitution in a quantitative way in children after TCRalphabeta/CD19-depleted allogeneic hematopoietic cell transplantation.

General study outcomes and caveats: Over subsequent months, a decline in hyperexpanded clone frequencies was noted, and after one year, T-cell counts and TCRbeta diversity were mostly ascribed to newly produced T cells. Apparently early alphabetaT-cell count recovery about two months after transplant reportedly relied on only several hundred rapidly expanded clones derived from non-depleted graft cells. The high TCRbeta diversity at day 60 in some patients was ascribed to recipient T cells and intrathymic progenitors that had survived conditioning.

As to this clonotype: No cognate antigen has been identified for it. Within one base of it there is no much larger clone, and no base qualities were kept.

The library was prepared using PCR. Sequenced on an Illumina HiSeq 2500. TCR libraries were prepared with molecular barcoding, using unique molecular identifiers to normalize TCRbeta repertoire quantification. TCRdb passed the public sequencing reads through fastp at Q25 and MiXCR, retaining productive beta sequences. Under each unique CDR3 protein, matching rows form one entry showing the most common genes and DNA. The sample records under 450,000 distinct CDR3 sequences, under 20% of which are singletons. Jointly, the top ten make up under 30% of the sample. The junction shows trimming of 0 bases on V and 1 base on J, plus 12 bases between the germline ends. The CDR3 goes from the cysteine to the phenylalanine over 15 residues. This entry keeps only the CDR3 DNA: 45 bases, framed from base 1. Sequences DFQATT (CDR1) and SNEGSKA (CDR2) are obtained from the germline V gene (reference sequence). The meaning of the sample's treatment or condition label: allogeneic hematopoietic cell transplantation with graft depleted of TCRalphabeta T cells and CD19 B cells. The children who served as transplant recipients had been given grafts of TCRalphabeta/CD19-depleted allogeneic hematopoietic cells.

Sequenced material: PBMCs, mostly from graft donor cells, taken 360 days after TCRalphabeta/CD19-depleted stem cell transplant. The TCR was taken from a boy under three years old who had a stem cell transplant for Wiskott-Aldrich syndrome, so the T cells may come from the graft donor. The rearranged segments are TRBV20-1 and TRBJ1-1; the D gene cannot be resolved reliably. The CDR3 reads CSARDLSRKNTEAFF. Here is the DNA: TGCAGTGCTAGAGATTTGTCGCGGAAGAACACTGAAGCTTTCTTT.